A selection of T cell receptor beta chains follows, all from one sample in a study of Graves' ophthalmopathy and Graves' hyperthyroidism. TCRdb redid the calling of the multiplex PCR reads with MiXCR, one entry per CDR3 protein. The sample holds some 400,000 distinct CDR3 sequences, around 20% seen once. Sequencing was done on a sample of peripheral blood. All receptors derive from a woman between 18 and 29 years old with Graves' ophthalmopathy. Each CDR3 is given with its conserved first and last residue. D genes are given only for firm matches. A clone size is listed for some rows: how often the clone was seen (once, few, many), or a class if it is expanded.

d_call,clone_size,v_call,j_call,cdr3_aa,cdr3_nt
.,many,TRBV7-3,TRBJ2-2,CASSLGASTGELFF,TGTGCCAGCAGCTTGGGGGCAAGCACCGGGGAGCTGTTTTTT
TRBD1,many,TRBV24-1,TRBJ2-7,CATSDRGTGGREQYF,TGTGCCACCAGTGATAGGGGGACAGGGGGTCGCGAGCAGTACTTC
.,many,TRBV6-1,TRBJ2-4,CASSEVARGRSRNIQYF,TGTGCCAGCAGTGAAGTAGCGCGGGGACGGTCTAGAAACATTCAGTACTTC
TRBD1,.,TRBV2,TRBJ2-7,CASSRQGGRDEQYF,TGTGCCAGCAGTCGACAGGGTGGTCGAGACGAGCAGTACTTC
.,many,TRBV20-1,TRBJ2-7,CSAFLRDTTPYEQYF,TGCAGTGCCTTCCTTCGGGACACTACCCCCTACGAGCAGTACTTC
TRBD1,many,TRBV10-3,TRBJ1-2,CAISGSTGNYGYTF,TGTGCCATCAGTGGCTCGACAGGGAACTATGGCTACACCTTC
TRBD1,few,TRBV6-1,TRBJ2-7,CASRGTAYEQYF,TGTGCCAGCAGGGGGACAGCCTACGAGCAGTACTTC
TRBD2,many,TRBV28,TRBJ2-5,CASSLKASGPETQYF,TGTGCCAGCAGTTTAAAGGCTAGCGGCCCAGAGACCCAGTACTTC
.,.,TRBV10-3,TRBJ2-7,CATTSILGYEQYF,TGTGCCACCACATCAATCCTGGGCTACGAGCAGTACTTC
.,many,TRBV7-9,TRBJ2-4,CASSLAGARENIQYF,TGTGCCAGCAGCTTGGCGGGGGCGCGGGAAAACATTCAGTACTTC
.,many,TRBV30,TRBJ2-5,CAWSVGGQETQYF,TGTGCCTGGAGTGTTGGGGGTCAAGAGACCCAGTACTTC
.,many,TRBV30,TRBJ1-2,CARLTGANYGYTF,TGTGCCCGTTTGACAGGAGCTAACTATGGCTACACCTTC
TRBD2,many,TRBV29-1,TRBJ2-2,CSVGGRATGELFF,TGCAGCGTTGGCGGGAGGGCCACCGGGGAGCTGTTTTTT
TRBD2,many,TRBV28,TRBJ2-5,CASRGEGRETQYF,TGTGCCAGCAGGGGGGAGGGCCGAGAGACCCAGTACTTC
.,many,TRBV20-1,TRBJ1-2,CSARVTGPNYGYTF,TGCAGTGCTAGAGTTACAGGGCCTAACTATGGCTACACCTTC
TRBD1,many,TRBV5-1,TRBJ2-4,CASSLGTGGQYF,TGCGCCAGCAGCCTGGGGACAGGGGGTCAGTACTTC
.,many,TRBV29-1,TRBJ1-2,CSVPTGPYYGYTF,TGCAGCGTTCCCACCGGGCCGTACTATGGCTACACCTTC
.,many,TRBV7-2,TRBJ1-6,CASSRYYRSSSYNSPLHF,TGTGCCAGCAGCCGCTATTACAGGTCCAGCTCCTATAATTCACCCCTCCACTTT
.,many,TRBV12-3/TRBV12-4,TRBJ1-5,CASSLGRVFPYSNQPQHF,TGTGCCAGCAGTTTGGGCAGGGTATTCCCATATAGCAATCAGCCCCAGCATTTT
TRBD1,many,TRBV12-3/TRBV12-4,TRBJ1-1,CAITLQGAPNTEAFF,TGTGCCATCACTCTCCAGGGGGCTCCAAACACTGAAGCTTTCTTT
TRBD2,many,TRBV11-2,TRBJ2-5,CASSLDALAGVLRVTQYF,TGTGCCAGCAGCTTAGATGCCCTAGCGGGGGTCCTCCGGGTGACCCAGTACTTC
.,many,TRBV7-2,TRBJ1-5,CASSSGPNQPQHF,TGTGCCAGCAGCTCGGGACCAAATCAGCCCCAGCATTTT
.,.,TRBV2,TRBJ1-2,CASRVVYTF,TGTGCCAGCAGAGTAGTCTACACCTTC
TRBD1,once,TRBV6-2/TRBV6-3,TRBJ2-5,CASSAGQGQQFQETQYF,TGTGCCAGCAGTGCGGGACAGGGTCAACAATTCCAAGAGACCCAGTACTTC
.,few,TRBV11-1,TRBJ1-1,CATRATPSLMRTEAFF,TGTGCCACCCGAGCTACCCCTTCTTTAATGAGGACTGAAGCTTTCTTT
.,.,TRBV11-2,TRBJ2-7,CASRRMGPPYEQYF,TGTGCCAGCAGGCGGATGGGGCCTCCCTACGAGCAGTACTTC
.,many,TRBV28,TRBJ2-5,CASSPRGAPATQYF,TGTGCCAGCAGTCCACGGGGCGCGCCCGCTACCCAGTACTTC
.,many,TRBV11-2,TRBJ1-1,CASSSHTGITEAFF,TGTGCCAGCAGCTCCCACACAGGGATCACTGAAGCTTTCTTT
.,many,TRBV6-2/TRBV6-3,TRBJ2-6,CASSRGPTPGANVLTF,TGTGCCAGCAGCAGGGGACCCACCCCTGGGGCCAACGTCCTGACTTTC
.,few,TRBV27,TRBJ2-7,CASERRKGYEQYF,TGTGCCAGCGAGCGGCGGAAAGGGTACGAGCAGTACTTC
TRBD1,.,TRBV4-2,TRBJ2-4,CASSQSTGTGGISKNIQYF,TGTGCCAGCAGCCAATCTACCGGGACAGGGGGCATTTCCAAAAACATTCAGTACTTC
.,many,TRBV6-2/TRBV6-3,TRBJ2-5,CASSYGTGETQYF,TGTGCCAGCAGTTACGGGACGGGAGAGACCCAGTACTTC
.,many,TRBV6-2/TRBV6-3,TRBJ2-2,CASSYGYPGELFF,TGTGCCAGCAGTTATGGCTATCCCGGGGAGCTGTTTTTT
.,many,TRBV24-1,TRBJ1-2,CATSDSDNYGYTF,TGTGCCACCAGTGATTCCGATAACTATGGCTACACCTTC
TRBD2,many,TRBV29-1,TRBJ2-2,CSVSSGVNTGELFF,TGCAGCGTATCTAGCGGGGTGAACACCGGGGAGCTGTTTTTT
TRBD2,.,TRBV24-1,TRBJ2-2,CASTKSRLAGGTGELFF,TGTGCCAGCACCAAGAGCCGACTAGCGGGAGGCACCGGGGAGCTGTTTTTT
TRBD1,few,TRBV7-7,TRBJ2-5,CASSFTGAETQYF,TGTGCTAGCAGCTTCACAGGGGCAGAGACCCAGTACTTC
.,.,TRBV28,TRBJ2-7,CASSPGTPHLYEQYF,TGTGCCAGCAGTCCCGGGACACCACACCTCTACGAGCAGTACTTC
.,many,TRBV4-3,TRBJ1-2,CASSRLASGVNYGYTF,TGCGCCAGCAGCCGGTTAGCGTCAGGGGTTAACTATGGCTACACCTTC
.,many,TRBV28,TRBJ1-1,CASRWTPNTEAFF,TGTGCCAGCAGGTGGACACCGAACACTGAAGCTTTCTTT
.,many,TRBV5-1,TRBJ2-7,CASRKFGQKYEQYF,TGCGCCAGCAGAAAGTTTGGGCAGAAATACGAGCAGTACTTC
TRBD1,many,TRBV28,TRBJ1-2,CASSAQGDNGYTF,TGTGCCAGCAGTGCACAGGGGGATAATGGCTACACCTTC
TRBD1,many,TRBV5-1,TRBJ1-1,CASSPMGQPNTEAFF,TGCGCCAGCAGCCCAATGGGACAGCCGAACACTGAAGCTTTCTTT
TRBD2,many,TRBV6-2/TRBV6-3,TRBJ2-7,CASSVIAGDPYEQYF,TGTGCCAGCAGTGTTATAGCGGGGGACCCCTACGAGCAGTACTTC
.,many,TRBV7-2,TRBJ1-5,CASSLAYGRHPQNQPQHF,TGTGCCAGCAGCTTAGCATACGGGAGACACCCCCAAAATCAGCCCCAGCATTTT
TRBD1,many,TRBV6-4,TRBJ1-3,CASSPTAGTGSGNTIYF,TGTGCCAGCAGTCCCACCGCCGGGACAGGGAGTGGAAACACCATATATTTT
.,many,TRBV5-6,TRBJ1-5,CASSLGSGDHQPQHF,TGTGCCAGCAGCTTGGGGTCAGGGGATCATCAGCCCCAGCATTTT
.,.,TRBV6-1,TRBJ2-7,CASSDPGTQSYEQYF,TGTGCCAGCAGTGACCCCGGGACACAATCCTACGAGCAGTACTTC
.,few,TRBV11-2,TRBJ1-1,CASSPAENTEAFF,TGTGCCAGCAGTCCGGCCGAGAACACTGAAGCTTTCTTT
.,many,TRBV6-2/TRBV6-3,TRBJ1-5,CASEDSGNQPQHF,TGTGCCAGCGAGGACAGCGGCAATCAGCCCCAGCATTTT
TRBD1,.,TRBV15,TRBJ2-7,CATSGTGGVYEQYF,TGTGCCACCAGCGGGACAGGGGGCGTCTACGAGCAGTACTTC
TRBD2,many,TRBV6-5,TRBJ2-5,CASSYGGGGETQYF,TGTGCCAGCAGTTACGGCGGGGGTGGGGAGACCCAGTACTTC
TRBD1,many,TRBV24-1,TRBJ2-7,CATSDPGQSSYEQYF,TGTGCCACCAGTGACCCGGGACAGAGCTCCTACGAGCAGTACTTC
TRBD2,.,TRBV7-9,TRBJ2-5,CASSLRLAGAMETQYF,TGTGCCAGCAGCTTGCGACTAGCGGGAGCGATGGAGACCCAGTACTTC
TRBD1,.,TRBV28,TRBJ1-2,CASSLGGQGNYGYTF,TGTGCCAGCAGTTTAGGCGGACAGGGAAACTATGGCTACACCTTC